A few counts support the clone carrying this T cell receptor (beta chain). Enrolled through a virtual design, the participants were between about 18 and 100 years of age and came from about two dozen US areas. This table comes from immunoSEQ multiplex PCR, and its TCRdb copy is limited to in-frame clones, with some not included. The repertoire holds approximately 340,000 clones, approximately 90% seen once, with more than 0.85% in the top ten. From germline, CDR1 is GTSNPN and CDR2 SVGIG (reference sequence). The CDR3 runs 13 residues. V lost 2 bases and J lost 4; bases outside the gene matches: 3. These data belong to a study of blood T cell repertoires in COVID-19.

The chain uses TRBV30 and TRBJ2-7, with TRBD1 matching over 9 bases. What was sequenced was PBMCs or T cells enriched from blood (not recorded which). The TCR originated in a middle-aged woman who had been exposed to COVID-19. CDR3 bases: TGTGCCTGGAGTAACAGGGGGCGGTACGAGCAGTACTTC. Translation: CAWSNRGRYEQYF.